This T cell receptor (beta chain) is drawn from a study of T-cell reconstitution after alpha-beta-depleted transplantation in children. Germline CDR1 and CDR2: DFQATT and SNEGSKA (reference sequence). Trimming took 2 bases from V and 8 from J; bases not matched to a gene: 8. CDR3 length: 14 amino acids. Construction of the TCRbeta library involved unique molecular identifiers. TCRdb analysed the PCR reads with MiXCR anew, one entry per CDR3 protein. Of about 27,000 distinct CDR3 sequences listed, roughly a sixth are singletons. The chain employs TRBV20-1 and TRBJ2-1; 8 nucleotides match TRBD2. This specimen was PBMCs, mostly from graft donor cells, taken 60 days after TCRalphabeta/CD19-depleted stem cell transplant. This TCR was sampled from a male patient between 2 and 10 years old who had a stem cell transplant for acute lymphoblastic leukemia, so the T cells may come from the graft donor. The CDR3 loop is CSARPGGAFHEQFF. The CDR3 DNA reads TGCAGTGCTAGACCCGGGGGGGCGTTTCATGAGCAGTTCTTC.